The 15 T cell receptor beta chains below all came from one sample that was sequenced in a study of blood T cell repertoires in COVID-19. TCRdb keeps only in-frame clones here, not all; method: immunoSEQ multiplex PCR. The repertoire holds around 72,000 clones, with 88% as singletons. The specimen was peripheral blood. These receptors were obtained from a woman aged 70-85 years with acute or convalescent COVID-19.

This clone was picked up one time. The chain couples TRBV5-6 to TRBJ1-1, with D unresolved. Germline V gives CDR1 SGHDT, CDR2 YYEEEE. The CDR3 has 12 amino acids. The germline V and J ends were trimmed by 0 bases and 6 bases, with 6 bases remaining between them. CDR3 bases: TGTGCCAGCAGCTTGGGGAGTGCTGAAGCTTTCTTT. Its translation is CASSLGSAEAFF.

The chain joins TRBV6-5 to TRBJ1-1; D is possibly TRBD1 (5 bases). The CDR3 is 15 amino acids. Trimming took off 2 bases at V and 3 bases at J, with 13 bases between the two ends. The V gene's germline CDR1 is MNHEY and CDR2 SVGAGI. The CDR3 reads CASSYGGGTDTEAFF. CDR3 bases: TGTGCCAGCAGTTACGGGGGGGGTACGGACACTGAAGCTTTCTTT.

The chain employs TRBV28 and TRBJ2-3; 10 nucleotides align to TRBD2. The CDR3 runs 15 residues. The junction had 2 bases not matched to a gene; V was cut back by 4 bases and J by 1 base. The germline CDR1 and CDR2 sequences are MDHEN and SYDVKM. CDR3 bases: TGTGCCAGCAGTTCCCTAGCGGGGGGCACAGATACGCAGTATTTT. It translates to CASSSLAGGTDTQYF.

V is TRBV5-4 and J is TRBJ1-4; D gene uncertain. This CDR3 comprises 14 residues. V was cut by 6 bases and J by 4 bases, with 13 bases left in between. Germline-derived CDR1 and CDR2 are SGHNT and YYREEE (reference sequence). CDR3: CASTNSEVNEKLFF. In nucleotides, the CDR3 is TGTGCCAGCACCAATTCAGAGGTTAATGAAAAACTGTTTTTT.

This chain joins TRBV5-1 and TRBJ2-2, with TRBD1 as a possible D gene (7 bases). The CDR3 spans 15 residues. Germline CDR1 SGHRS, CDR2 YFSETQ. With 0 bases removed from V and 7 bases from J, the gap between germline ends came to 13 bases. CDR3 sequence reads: CASSLAEGAFGELFF. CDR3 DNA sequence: TGCGCCAGCAGCTTGGCGGAGGGGGCGTTCGGGGAGCTGTTTTTT.

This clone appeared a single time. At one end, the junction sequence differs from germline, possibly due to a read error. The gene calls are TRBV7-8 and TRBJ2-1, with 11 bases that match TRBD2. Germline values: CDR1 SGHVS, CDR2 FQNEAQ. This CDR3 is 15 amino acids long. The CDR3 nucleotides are TGTGCCAGCAGCATAGCGGGAGGGACCTACAATGAGCAGTTCTTC. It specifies CASSIAGGTYNEQFF.

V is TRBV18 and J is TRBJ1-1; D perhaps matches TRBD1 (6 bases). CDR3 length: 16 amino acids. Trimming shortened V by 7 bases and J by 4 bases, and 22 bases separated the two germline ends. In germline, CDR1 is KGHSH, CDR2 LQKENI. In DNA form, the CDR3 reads TGTGCCAGCTTATCCCGGACCGCGGGGGGCGTCACTGAAGCTTTCTTT. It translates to CASLSRTAGGVTEAFF.

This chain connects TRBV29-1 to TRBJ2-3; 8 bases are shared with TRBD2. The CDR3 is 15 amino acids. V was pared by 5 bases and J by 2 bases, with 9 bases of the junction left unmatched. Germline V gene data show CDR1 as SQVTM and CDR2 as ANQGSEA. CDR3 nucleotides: TGCAGCGTTTCAGCGGGAGTCCATACCACAGATACGCAGTATTTT. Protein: CSVSAGVHTTDTQYF.

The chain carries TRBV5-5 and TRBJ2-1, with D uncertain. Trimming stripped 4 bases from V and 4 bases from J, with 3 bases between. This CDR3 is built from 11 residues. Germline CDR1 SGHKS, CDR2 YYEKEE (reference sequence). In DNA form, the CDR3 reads TGTGCCAGCAGCCCGTACAATGAGCAGTTCTTC. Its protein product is CASSPYNEQFF.

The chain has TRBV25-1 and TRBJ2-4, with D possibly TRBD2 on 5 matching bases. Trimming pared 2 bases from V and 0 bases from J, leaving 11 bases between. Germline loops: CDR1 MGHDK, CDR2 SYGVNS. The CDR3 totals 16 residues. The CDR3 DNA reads TGTGCCAGCAGTGAACCCGGGGTGGGAGCCAAAAACATTCAGTACTTC. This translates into CASSEPGVGAKNIQYF.

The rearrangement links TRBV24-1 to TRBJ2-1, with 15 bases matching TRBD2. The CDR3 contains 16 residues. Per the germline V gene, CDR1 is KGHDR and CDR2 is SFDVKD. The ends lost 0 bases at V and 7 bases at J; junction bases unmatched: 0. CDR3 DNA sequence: TGTGCCACCAGTGATTTGGGGACTAGCGGGAGGAATGAGCAGTTCTTC. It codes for CATSDLGTSGRNEQFF.

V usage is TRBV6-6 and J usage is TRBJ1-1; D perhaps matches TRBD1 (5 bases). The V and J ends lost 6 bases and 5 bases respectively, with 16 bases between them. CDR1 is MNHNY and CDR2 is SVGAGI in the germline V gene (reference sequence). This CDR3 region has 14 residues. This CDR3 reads CASSRRGVGTEAFF. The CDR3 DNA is TGTGCCAGCAGCCGACGGGGGGTCGGGACTGAAGCTTTCTTT.

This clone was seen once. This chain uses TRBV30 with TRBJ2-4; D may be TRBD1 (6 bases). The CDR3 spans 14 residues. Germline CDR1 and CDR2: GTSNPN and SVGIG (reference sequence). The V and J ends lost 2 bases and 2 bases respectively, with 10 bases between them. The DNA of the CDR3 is TGTGCCTGGAGTACAGGGTTGTCCAAAAACATTCAGTACTTC. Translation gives CAWSTGLSKNIQYF.

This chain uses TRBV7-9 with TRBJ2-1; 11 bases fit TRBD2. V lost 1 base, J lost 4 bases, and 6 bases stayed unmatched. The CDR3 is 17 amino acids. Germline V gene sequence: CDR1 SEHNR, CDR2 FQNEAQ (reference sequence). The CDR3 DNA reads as TGTGCCAGCAGCTTAGAACTAGCGGGAGTGAGTTACAATGAGCAGTTCTTC. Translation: CASSLELAGVSYNEQFF.

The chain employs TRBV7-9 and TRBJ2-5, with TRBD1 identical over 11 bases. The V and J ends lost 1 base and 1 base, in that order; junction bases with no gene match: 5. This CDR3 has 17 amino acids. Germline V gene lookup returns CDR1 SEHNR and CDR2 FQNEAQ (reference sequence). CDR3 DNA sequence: TGTGCCAGCAGCTTAGGGGCCGGGACAGGGGGCCAAGAGACCCAGTACTTC. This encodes CASSLGAGTGGQETQYF. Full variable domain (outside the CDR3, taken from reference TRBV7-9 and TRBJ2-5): DTGVSQNPRHKITKRGQNVTFRCDPISEHNRLYWYRQTLGQGPEFLTYFQNEAQLEKSRLLSDRFSAERPKGSFSTLEIQRTEQGDSAMYLCASSLGAGTGGQETQYFGPGTRLLVL.